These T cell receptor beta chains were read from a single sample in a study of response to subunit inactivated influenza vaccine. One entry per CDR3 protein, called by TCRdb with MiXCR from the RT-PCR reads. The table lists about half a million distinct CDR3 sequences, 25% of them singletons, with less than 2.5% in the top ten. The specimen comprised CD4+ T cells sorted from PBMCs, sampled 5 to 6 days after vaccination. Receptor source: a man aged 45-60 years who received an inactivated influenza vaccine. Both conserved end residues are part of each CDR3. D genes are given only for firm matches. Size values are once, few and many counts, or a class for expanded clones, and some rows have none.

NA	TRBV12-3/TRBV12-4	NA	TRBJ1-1	TGTGCCAGCAGTCCCGGGGCGGGGTGGGGAGGGAGGTCTGAAGCTTTCTTT	CASSPGAGWGGRSEAFF
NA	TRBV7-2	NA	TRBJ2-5	TGTGCCAGCAGCTTACCCGGACGGGTCCCGGACTTC	CASSLPGRVPDF
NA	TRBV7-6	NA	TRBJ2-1	TGTGCCAGCAGCTCCGGCATGAGGGAGCAGTTCTTC	CASSSGMREQFF
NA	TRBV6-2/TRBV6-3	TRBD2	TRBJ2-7	TGTGCCAGCAGCTATACCGGGACTAGCGGGATACTTTACGAGCAGTACTTC	CASSYTGTSGILYEQYF
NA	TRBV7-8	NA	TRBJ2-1	TGTGCCAGCAGCTTAAGTTCTGGGAACAACAATGAGCAGTTCTTC	CASSLSSGNNNEQFF
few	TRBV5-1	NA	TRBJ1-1	TGCGCCAGCAGCGCCGACAGGTGGACTGAAGCTTTCTTT	CASSADRWTEAFF
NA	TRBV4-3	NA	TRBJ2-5	TGCGCCAGCAGCCAAGATTGGGGGGGGGCGGAGACCCAGTACTTC	CASSQDWGGAETQYF
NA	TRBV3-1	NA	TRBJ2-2	TGTGCCAGCAGCCAAGAAATGAACACCGGGGAGCTGTTTTTT	CASSQEMNTGELFF
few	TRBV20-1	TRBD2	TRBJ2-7	TGCAGTGCTTCAGGACTAGCGCCTAGCTCCTACGAGCAGTACTTC	CSASGLAPSSYEQYF
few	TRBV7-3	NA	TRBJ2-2	TGTGCCAGCAGCTTAGCTGGGGGCCGGGAGCTGTTTTTT	CASSLAGGRELFF
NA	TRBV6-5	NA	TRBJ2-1	TGTGCCAGCAGTTACTCTAGGGCTATCCGGAATGAGCAGTTCTTC	CASSYSRAIRNEQFF
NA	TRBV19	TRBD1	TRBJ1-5	TGTGCCAGTAGTATTCTCCTCGGACAGGGTGCTCAGCCCCAGCATTTT	CASSILLGQGAQPQHF
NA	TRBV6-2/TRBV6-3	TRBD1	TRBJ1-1	TGTGCCAGCAAATGGGCAGGGGGGAACACTGAAGCTTTCTTT	CASKWAGGNTEAFF
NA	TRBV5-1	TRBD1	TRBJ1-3	TGCGCCAGCAGCTCCCGACAGGGGGATGGAAACACCATATATTTT	CASSSRQGDGNTIYF
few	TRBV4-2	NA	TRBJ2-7	TGTGCCAGCAGCCAAGCCGGGTCACTAGTATACGAGCAGTACTTC	CASSQAGSLVYEQYF
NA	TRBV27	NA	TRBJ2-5	TGTGCCAGCAGTCACCGGGACAACCAAGAGACCCAGTACTTC	CASSHRDNQETQYF
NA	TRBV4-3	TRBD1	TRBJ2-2	TGCGCCAGCAGCCAAAAGACAGGGGTCACCGGGGAGCTGTTTTTT	CASSQKTGVTGELFF
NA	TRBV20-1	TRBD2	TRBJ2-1	TGCAGTGCTAGACGCGGGACTAGCGGGGGGGAGCAGTTCTTC	CSARRGTSGGEQFF
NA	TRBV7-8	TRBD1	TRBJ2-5	TGTGCCAGCAGCTTAGGGGGACAGATTGGGACCCAGTACTTC	CASSLGGQIGTQYF
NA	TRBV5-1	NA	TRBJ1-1	TGCGCCAGCAGGGTAGGGTGGAGCACTGAAGCTTTCTTT	CASRVGWSTEAFF
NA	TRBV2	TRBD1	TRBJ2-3	TGTGCCAGCAGCAGGGACAGGAGAACAGATACGCAGTATTTT	CASSRDRRTDTQYF
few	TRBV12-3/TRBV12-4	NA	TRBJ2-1	TGTGCCAGCAGTGCGTACGGGACTCCGAGCTACAATGAGCAGTTCTTC	CASSAYGTPSYNEQFF
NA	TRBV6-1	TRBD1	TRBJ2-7	TGTGCCGTTTCCGACAGGGGGATCTACGAGCAGTACTTC	CAVSDRGIYEQYF
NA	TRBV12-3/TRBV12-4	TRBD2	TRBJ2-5	TGTGCCAGCAACAGCGGGGCCCAAGAGACCCAGTACTTC	CASNSGAQETQYF
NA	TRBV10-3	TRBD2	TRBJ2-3	TGTGCCATCAGTGAGTCGGTAGCGGGGGCCACAGATACGCAGTATTTT	CAISESVAGATDTQYF
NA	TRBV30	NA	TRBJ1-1	TGTGCCTGGATCCGTGTAATGAACACTGAAGCTTTCTTT	CAWIRVMNTEAFF
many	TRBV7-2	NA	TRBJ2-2	TGTGCCAGCAGTTTAGTTCCCTCAGCCGGGGAGCTGTTTTTT	CASSLVPSAGELFF
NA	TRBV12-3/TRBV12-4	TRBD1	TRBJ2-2	TGTGCCAGCAGTTACAGGGGAGAGGACGGGGAGCTGTTTTTT	CASSYRGEDGELFF
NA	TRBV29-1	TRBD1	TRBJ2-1	TGCAGCGGAACCACAGGGGGCGTTGAGCAGTTCTTC	CSGTTGGVEQFF
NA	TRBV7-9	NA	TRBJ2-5	TGTGCCAGCAGCTTAGCTTCTTTAAGAGAGACCCAGTACTTC	CASSLASLRETQYF
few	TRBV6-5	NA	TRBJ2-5	TGTGCCAGCAGTTACAGGGGGGGAGAGACCCAGTACTTC	CASSYRGGETQYF
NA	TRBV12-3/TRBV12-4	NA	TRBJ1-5	TGTGCCAGCAGTAGTACAGGTGGACAAGCCCAGCATTTT	CASSSTGGQAQHF
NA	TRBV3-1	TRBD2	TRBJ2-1	TGTGCCAGCAGCCGGGCTAGCGGGAGTGGTTCCTACAATGAGCAGTTCTTC	CASSRASGSGSYNEQFF
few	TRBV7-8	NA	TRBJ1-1	TGTGCCAGCAGCCACCAGGGACGGATGAACACTGAAGCTTTCTTT	CASSHQGRMNTEAFF
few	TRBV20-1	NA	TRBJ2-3	TGCAGTGCTAGAGGCGTTCGAGTCACAGATACGCAGTATTTT	CSARGVRVTDTQYF
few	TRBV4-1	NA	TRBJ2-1	TGCGCCAGCAGCCAGTCACAGGGTGTGGATGAGCAGTTCTTC	CASSQSQGVDEQFF
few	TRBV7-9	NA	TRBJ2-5	TGTGCCAGCAGCTCGGGGACTGGAGTACCGCGGACCCAGTACTTC	CASSSGTGVPRTQYF
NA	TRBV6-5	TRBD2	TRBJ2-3	TGTGCCAGCAGTTACCGGGGGACTAGCGGGAGAGGTACGCAGTATTTT	CASSYRGTSGRGTQYF
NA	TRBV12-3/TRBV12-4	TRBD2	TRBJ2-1	TGTGCCAGCAGTTTGGGTATTAGCGGGGGTGAGCAGTTCTTC	CASSLGISGGEQFF
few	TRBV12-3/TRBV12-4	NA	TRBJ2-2	TGTGCCAGCAGTCTAGGACGTGGTACCGGGGAGCTGTTTTTT	CASSLGRGTGELFF
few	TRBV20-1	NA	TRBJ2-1	TGCAGTGCTTCTAGAAATGGAGACTCCTACAATGAGCAGTTCTTC	CSASRNGDSYNEQFF
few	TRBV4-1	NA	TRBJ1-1	TGCGCCAGCAGCCAAGGCTGGGGGACCGGTGAAGCTTTCTTT	CASSQGWGTGEAFF
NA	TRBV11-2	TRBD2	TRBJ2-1	TGTGCCAGCAGCTTATTCGCGGGGGGCTTCAATGAGCAGTTCTTC	CASSLFAGGFNEQFF
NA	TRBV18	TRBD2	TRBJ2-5	TGTGCCAGCTCACCAGCGAGCGGGAGGGCGGAGACCCAGTACTTC	CASSPASGRAETQYF
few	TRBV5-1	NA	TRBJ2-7	TGCGCCAGCAGCTTGTCCGACCAATACGAGCAGTACTTC	CASSLSDQYEQYF
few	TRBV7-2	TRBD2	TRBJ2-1	TGTGCCAGCAGCTTAGTCCTAGCGGGAGGGCAGTTCTTC	CASSLVLAGGQFF
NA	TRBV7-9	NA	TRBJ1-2	TGTGCCAGCAGCTTAGTATCGGGGAATGATGGCTACACCTTC	CASSLVSGNDGYTF
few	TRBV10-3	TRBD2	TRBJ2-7	TGTGCCATCAGTGAATCCGGCGGGGGGCGAGGGGTTCTCGAGCAGTACTTC	CAISESGGGRGVLEQYF
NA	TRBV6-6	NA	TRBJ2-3	TGTGCCAGCACGACGGCGATGGGTACGCAGTATTTT	CASTTAMGTQYF
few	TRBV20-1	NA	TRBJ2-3	TGCAGTGCTAGTAACAGGTTCCGCACAGATACGCAGTATTTT	CSASNRFRTDTQYF